Below are 14 T cell receptor beta chains sequenced from a single sample in a study of cytomegalovirus exposure and HLA in healthy donors. Primers for the PCR totalled 60 Vbeta and 13 Jbeta. TCRdb's table, derived via immunoSEQ multiplex PCR, lists solely in-frame clones and lacks some. The data hold about 180,000 clones, with over 70% observed a single time. Material for sequencing was PBMCs. Receptors were obtained from a woman under 40 in good health and CMV-seropositive.

This clone was observed a few times. This chain uses TRBV9 with TRBJ1-1; D not resolved. V lost 6 bases and J 4 bases, leaving 16 bases between the germline ends. Per germline, CDR1 SGDLS and CDR2 YYNGEE. CDR3 size: 14 residues. The CDR3 reads CASTVGVVGTEAFF. The CDR3 region has the DNA TGTGCCAGCACCGTCGGGGTAGTGGGCACTGAAGCTTTCTTT.

V gene TRBV7-9 combines with J gene TRBJ2-1; TRBD1 might be the D (6 bases). This CDR3 spans 15 amino acids. Germline CDR1 reads SEHNR; CDR2 reads FQNEAQ (reference sequence). Deletions cut 5 bases from V and 3 bases from J, with 14 bases between. The CDR3 region has the DNA TGTGCCAGCAGCCCGCCCAGGGACAACTACAATGAGCAGTTCTTC. Translated, it gives CASSPPRDNYNEQFF.

The CDR3 DNA follows: TGTGCCAGTCGACAGTATGCCTACGAGCAGTACTTC. This codes for CASRQYAYEQYF. J is TRBJ2-7 and V is TRBV25-1; D may be TRBD1 (5 bases). Germline CDR1 and CDR2: MGHDK and SYGVNS. The CDR3 runs to 12 residues. V lost 9 bases, J lost 2 bases, and 11 bases lay in between.

J is TRBJ2-1 and V is TRBV5-1; TRBD2 agrees at 8 bases. Losses at the gene ends were 0 bases for V and 5 bases for J; bases not matched to a gene: 4. From germline, CDR1 is SGHRS and CDR2 YFSETQ. The CDR3 has 15 residues. The CDR3 DNA reads TGCGCCAGCAGCTTGGGCGGGGGGTACGACAATGAGCAGTTCTTC. Protein: CASSLGGGYDNEQFF. Full variable domain (remainder filled in from reference TRBV5-1 and TRBJ2-1): KAGVTQTPRYLIKTRGQQVTLSCSPISGHRSVSWYQQTPGQGLQFLFEYFSETQRNKGNFPGRFSGRQFSNSRSEMNVSTLELGDSALYLCASSLGGGYDNEQFFGPGTRLTVL.

V is TRBV30 and J is TRBJ2-7, with 9 bases matching TRBD1. The germline V gene has CDR1 GTSNPN and CDR2 SVGIG (reference sequence). The CDR3 length is 13 residues. Trimming at V came to 8 bases and at J to 6 bases, leaving 11 bases not matched to a gene. The CDR3 is CATRVGTGSEQYF. In nucleotides, the CDR3 is TGTGCCACCAGGGTTGGGACAGGGAGCGAGCAGTACTTC.

This clone has only a few counts. The chain uses TRBV6-5 and TRBJ2-5, with 7 bases aligning to TRBD1. Germline V gene lookup returns CDR1 MNHEY and CDR2 SVGAGI. This CDR3 region has 13 residues. V lost 6 bases, J lost 4 bases, and 5 bases stayed unmatched. The CDR3 DNA follows: TGTGCCAGCAGCAAACAGGGGAGAGAGACCCAGTACTTC. Translation gives CASSKQGRETQYF.

The chain links TRBV28 to TRBJ1-2; 9 bases line up with TRBD1. The germline V gene encodes CDR1 MDHEN and CDR2 SYDVKM. There are 17 residues in the CDR3. V was clipped by 2 bases and J by 4 bases; unmatched bases: 11. The CDR3 bases are TGTGCCAGCAGTTTAACCGGCGCGGGACAGGGATTCTATGGCTACACCTTC. Translation: CASSLTGAGQGFYGYTF.

The rearrangement uses TRBV2 and TRBJ2-3, with 9 positions matching TRBD1. Trimming removed 5 bases from V and 3 bases from J; junction bases left unmatched: 3. Germline-derived CDR1 and CDR2 are SNHLY and FYNNEI. The CDR3 consists of 14 residues. The CDR3 protein is CASSPGQGTDTQYF. In nucleotides, the CDR3 is TGTGCCAGCAGTCCCGGACAGGGGACAGATACGCAGTATTTT.

This clone occurred a few times. The chain combines TRBV7-7 with TRBJ2-7; TRBD1 agrees at 7 bases. Germline V gene sequence: CDR1 SSHAT, CDR2 FNYEAQ (reference sequence). V shed 4 bases and J 2 bases; nucleotides not matched to a gene: 8. The CDR3 extends over 15 amino acids. CDR3 in DNA: TGTGCCAGCAGCTCCGGGACAGCGAGCCCCTACGAGCAGTACTTC. It codes for CASSSGTASPYEQYF.

Comment on this clone: The junction shows a germline mismatch at one end, possibly a read error. The CDR3 region is CASMGLAGATIVNF. The CDR3 DNA follows: TGTGCCAGCATGGGTCTGGCGGGAGCTACGATCGTGAACTTC. The chain carries TRBV27 and TRBJ2-7; TRBD2 matches 7 bases. This CDR3 has 14 residues. Germline V CDR1 and CDR2: MNHEY, SMNVEV (reference sequence).

The rearrangement uses TRBV7-6 and TRBJ1-5, with 8 bases aligning to TRBD1. CDR1 SGHVS and CDR2 FNYEAQ come from the germline V gene. The CDR3 extends over 12 amino acids. Trimming at V came to 5 bases and at J to 10 bases, leaving 4 bases not matched to a gene. The CDR3 bases are TGTGCCAGCAGCCCCGGACAGGGACCCCAGCATTTT. It encodes CASSPGQGPQHF.

The table lists this clone with a few counts. The chain has TRBV5-1 and TRBJ2-5; 7 bases fit TRBD2. CDR3 length: 14 amino acids. With 4 bases clipped from V and 2 bases from J, the junction kept 5 bases outside the gene matches. Germline CDR1 is SGHRS and CDR2 is YFSETQ. CDR3 sequence reads: CASSQTSAQETQYF. The CDR3 DNA follows: TGCGCCAGCAGCCAAACTAGCGCTCAAGAGACCCAGTACTTC.

The V call is TRBV9, the J call TRBJ2-2; 7 positions agree with TRBD2. The trim removed 4 bases at V and 5 bases at J, leaving 5 bases unmatched. CDR1 is SGDLS, CDR2 YYNGEE, per germline. CDR3 length equals 14 residues. CDR3 nucleotides: TGTGCCAGCAGCACCAGCGGGGAAACCGGGGAGCTGTTTTTT. Translated, it gives CASSTSGETGELFF. The full variable domain, with the rest looked up from reference TRBV9 and TRBJ2-2, is DSGVTQTPKHLITATGQRVTLRCSPRSGDLSVYWYQQSLDQGLQFLIQYYNGEERAKGNILERFSAQQFPDLHSELNLSSLELGDSALYFCASSTSGETGELFFGEGSRLTVL.

V is TRBV7-2 and J is TRBJ1-4; D is uncertain. The CDR3 has 13 amino acids. Germline CDR1 SGHTA, CDR2 FQGNSA. V was cut by 0 bases and J by 6 bases, with 5 bases left in between. CDR3 bases: TGTGCCAGCAGCTTAGCGCGAGATGAAAAACTGTTTTTT. This encodes CASSLARDEKLFF. Filled out from reference TRBV7-2 and TRBJ1-4, the complete variable domain reads GAGVSQSPSNKVTEKGKDVELRCDPISGHTALYWYRQSLGQGLEFLIYFQGNSAPDKSGLPSDRFSAERTGGSVSTLTIQRTQQEDSAVYLCASSLARDEKLFFGSGTQLSVL.